This T cell receptor beta chain was profiled in a study of CD8 T cells in Susac syndrome. Germline V CDR1 and CDR2: DFQATT, SNEGSKA (reference sequence). The CDR3 length is 14 residues. The V gene lost 3 bases and the J gene lost 8 bases, with 14 bases spanning the gap. RNA, at about 0.45 to 1 ug, was reverse transcribed with random hexamers. TCRdb recomputed calls from the immunoSEQ multiplex PCR reads with MiXCR, one row per CDR3 protein. This sample carries 130,000 or so distinct CDR3 sequences, 90% to 95% of them seen once, and the ten largest clones take around 0.24%. The origin of this receptor is a human donor with multiple sclerosis. The material sequenced was CD8+ T cells from PBMCs. The chain is built from TRBV20-1 and TRBJ1-6; tentative D call: TRBD1 (5 bases). CDR3 coding DNA: TGCAGTGCTAGGCGGGGACTCATGGATTCACCCCTCCACTTT. Its protein product is CSARRGLMDSPLHF.